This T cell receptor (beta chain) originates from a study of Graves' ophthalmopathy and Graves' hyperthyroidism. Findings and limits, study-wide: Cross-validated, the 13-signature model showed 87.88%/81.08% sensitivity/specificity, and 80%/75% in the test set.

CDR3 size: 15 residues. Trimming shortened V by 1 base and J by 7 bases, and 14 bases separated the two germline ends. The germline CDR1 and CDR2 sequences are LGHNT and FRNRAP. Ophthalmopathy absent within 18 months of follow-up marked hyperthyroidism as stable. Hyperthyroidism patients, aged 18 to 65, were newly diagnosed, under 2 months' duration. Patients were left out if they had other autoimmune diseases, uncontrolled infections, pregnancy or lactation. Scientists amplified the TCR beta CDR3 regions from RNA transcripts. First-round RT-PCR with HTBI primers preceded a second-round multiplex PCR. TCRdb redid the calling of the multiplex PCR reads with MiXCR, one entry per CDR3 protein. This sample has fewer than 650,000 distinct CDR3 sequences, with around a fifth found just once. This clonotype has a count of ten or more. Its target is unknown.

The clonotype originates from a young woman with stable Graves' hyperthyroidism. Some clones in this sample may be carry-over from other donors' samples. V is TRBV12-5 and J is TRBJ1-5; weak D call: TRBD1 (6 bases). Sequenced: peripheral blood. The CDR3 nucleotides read TGTGCTAGTGGTTTGGAACAGGGAGGTCGGCAGCCCCAGCATTTT. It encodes CASGLEQGGRQPQHF. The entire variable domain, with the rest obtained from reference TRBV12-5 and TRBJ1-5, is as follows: DARVTQTPRHKVTEMGQEVTMRCQPILGHNTVFWYRQTMMQGLELLAYFRNRAPLDDSGMPKDRFSAEMPDATLATLKIQPSEPRDSAVYFCASGLEQGGRQPQHFGDGTRLSIL.